The source of this T cell receptor (beta chain) is a study of T cell responses to AZD1222 COVID-19 vaccine. Study details: Timing groups of about 4 and about 12 weeks for second doses were pooled. Study-level results: Nearly half of the spike-specific TCRs reportedly recognize variant regions that carry no mutations. CD4 TCRs associated with vaccination spanned spike, dominating at 160-218 and 743-854.

The germline V gene encodes CDR1 SGHVS and CDR2 FQNEAQ. The CDR3 has 15 amino acids. V gave up 1 base and J gave up 3 bases, with 13 bases separating them. On this clone itself: The antigen is undetermined.

The assay was immunoSEQ multiplex PCR, and TCRdb's table has in-frame clones only and misses some. The sample holds about 180,000 clones, 70% to 90% seen once. The chain has TRBV7-8 and TRBJ2-7, with D tentatively TRBD2 (6 bases). The receptor was isolated from an adult in good health. Sequences were derived from peripheral blood, sampled on day 0 of AZD1222 vaccination. For the CDR3, the DNA is TGTGCCAGCAGCTTAGAGGAGGGGATAGGCTACGAGCAGTACTTC. Its protein is CASSLEEGIGYEQYF.